This T cell receptor beta chain was identified during a study of cytomegalovirus exposure and HLA in healthy donors. Amplification used 60 Vbeta primers and 13 Jbeta primers. The method was immunoSEQ multiplex PCR; TCRdb's version includes in-frame clones alone and lacks a portion of them. The profile shows 120,000 or so clones, around 65% of them singletons. Sequencing was performed on PBMCs. The sequence derives from a man younger than 35 in good health and CMV-seronegative.

CDR3 bases: TGTGCCAGCAGTTTTCAGGGAGGCCAGCAGTACTTC. This sequence encodes CASSFQGGQQYF. The J gene is TRBJ2-7, the V gene TRBV27, with D possibly TRBD2 on 6 matching bases. CDR1 and CDR2 (germline): MNHEY, SMNVEV (reference sequence). Trimming stripped 3 bases from V and 8 bases from J, with 11 bases between. CDR3 size: 12 residues.